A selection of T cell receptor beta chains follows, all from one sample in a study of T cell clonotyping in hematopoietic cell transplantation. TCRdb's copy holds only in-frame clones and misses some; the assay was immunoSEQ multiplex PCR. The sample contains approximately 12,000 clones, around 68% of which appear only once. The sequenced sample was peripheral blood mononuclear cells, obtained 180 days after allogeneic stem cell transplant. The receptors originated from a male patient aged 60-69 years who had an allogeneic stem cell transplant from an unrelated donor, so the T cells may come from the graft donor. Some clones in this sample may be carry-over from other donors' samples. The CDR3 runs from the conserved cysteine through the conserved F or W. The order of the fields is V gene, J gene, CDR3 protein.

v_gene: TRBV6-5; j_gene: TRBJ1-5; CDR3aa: CASSYSEAQPQHF
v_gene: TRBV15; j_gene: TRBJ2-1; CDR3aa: CATSRSRVEQFF
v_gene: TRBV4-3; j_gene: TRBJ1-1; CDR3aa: CASSLGNTEAFF
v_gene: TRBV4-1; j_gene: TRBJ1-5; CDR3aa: CASSQEVELARVSNQPQHF
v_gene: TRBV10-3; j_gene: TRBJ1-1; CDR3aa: CAIMSGQGVGTEAFF
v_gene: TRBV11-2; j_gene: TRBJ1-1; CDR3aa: CASSRGGRLNTEAFF
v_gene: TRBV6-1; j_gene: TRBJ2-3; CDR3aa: CASTRAAVTDTQYF
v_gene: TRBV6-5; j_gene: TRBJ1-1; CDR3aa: CASRGARGTEAFF
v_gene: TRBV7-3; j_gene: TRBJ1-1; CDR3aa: CASSFAGQDTEAFF
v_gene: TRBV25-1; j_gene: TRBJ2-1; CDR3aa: CASSTTGPEQFF
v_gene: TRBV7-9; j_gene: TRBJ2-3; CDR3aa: CASILGRGKGAGDTQYF
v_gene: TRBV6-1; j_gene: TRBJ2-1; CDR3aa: CASSEKTSGKGVQFF
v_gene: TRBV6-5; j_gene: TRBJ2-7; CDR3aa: CASRSDTTYEQYF
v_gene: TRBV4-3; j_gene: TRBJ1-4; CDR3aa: CASSHDLGGVEEKLFF
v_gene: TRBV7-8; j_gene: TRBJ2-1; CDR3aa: CASSLEAGGTYNEQFF
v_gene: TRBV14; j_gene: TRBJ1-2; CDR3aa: CASSRGQEAYGYTF
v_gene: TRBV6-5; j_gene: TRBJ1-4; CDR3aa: CASSYSFREKLFF
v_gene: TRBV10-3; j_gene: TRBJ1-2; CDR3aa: CAISESGDIRAFYGYTF
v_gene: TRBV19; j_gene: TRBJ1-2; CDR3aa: CASSRTAEANYGYTF
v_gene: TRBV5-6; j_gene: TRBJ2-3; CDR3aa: CASSLLAGADTQYF